The rows below give T cell receptor beta chains drawn from one sample of a study of T cell responses to AZD1222 COVID-19 vaccine. Assay used: immunoSEQ multiplex PCR; TCRdb lists only in-frame clones, some missing. The sample has roughly 120,000 clones, approximately 90% seen once. This specimen was peripheral blood, taken 28 days after the second AZD1222 dose. The receptors derive from an adult who received the AZD1222 COVID-19 vaccine. CDR3s include the opening cysteine and the closing phenylalanine or tryptophan. The D gene is left open where the match is weak. Part of the rows lack a size; the others show once, few, many or a class for expanded clones.

v_call	d_call	j_call	clone_size	cdr3_nt	cdr3_aa
TRBV14	.	TRBJ2-3	few	TGTGCCAGCGGGGGGGGCCTGACAGATACGCAGTATTTT	CASGGGLTDTQYF
TRBV19	TRBD1	TRBJ1-5	.	TGTGCCAGTAGTATGATAACAGGGGAAGGGAGCAATCAGCCCCAGCATTTT	CASSMITGEGSNQPQHF
TRBV19	.	TRBJ2-7	.	TGTGCCAGTAGTACCCCCGTGGGTACAGAGCAGTACTTC	CASSTPVGTEQYF
TRBV7-6	.	TRBJ2-1	.	TGTGCCAGCAGCTTAGTGGGGGGAGGAAACAATGAGCAGTTCTTC	CASSLVGGGNNEQFF
TRBV7-3	.	TRBJ1-3	few	TGTGCCAGCAGTAATACAGGGGGAAACACCATATATTTT	CASSNTGGNTIYF
TRBV5-6	TRBD1	TRBJ2-3	.	TGTGCCAGCAGCCCGTACAGGGGGCGAACAGATACGCAGTATTTT	CASSPYRGRTDTQYF
TRBV7-3	.	TRBJ2-2	.	TGTGCCAGCAGCTTGGGGGGCCTGACCACCGGGGAGCTGTTTTTT	CASSLGGLTTGELFF
TRBV7-3	.	TRBJ2-3	.	TGTGCCAGCAGCTTCCCGAGGGGGAACTCTAGCACAGATACGCAGTATTTT	CASSFPRGNSSTDTQYF
TRBV12-3/TRBV12-4	TRBD1	TRBJ2-2	.	TGTGCCAGCAGTGGACAGGGGGCCGGGGAGCTGTTTTTT	CASSGQGAGELFF
TRBV3-1/TRBV3-2	TRBD1	TRBJ2-6	.	TGTGCCAGCAGCCAAGGGAAGAGGGGGCGCTCTGGGGCCAACGTCCTGACTTTC	CASSQGKRGRSGANVLTF
TRBV5-1	.	TRBJ1-4	.	TGCGCCAGCAGCCCGGAGGGGGGGCATGAAAAACTGTTTTTT	CASSPEGGHEKLFF
TRBV25-1	TRBD2	TRBJ2-3	.	TGTGCCAGCAGGGAGGGGACTAGCGGGGGTAGCACAGATACGCAGTATTTT	CASREGTSGGSTDTQYF
TRBV4-3	.	TRBJ1-1	.	TGCGCCAGCAGCCAAGACAGGCCGGGGAACACTGAAGCTTTCTTT	CASSQDRPGNTEAFF
TRBV5-4	.	TRBJ2-7	few	TGTGCCAGCAGCTCAGCAGGGGGGCTTTACGAGCAGTACTTC	CASSSAGGLYEQYF
TRBV4-3	.	TRBJ2-3	.	TGCGCCAGCAGCCAAGGGGTTGGTAGTACAGATACGCAGTATTTT	CASSQGVGSTDTQYF
TRBV10-3	.	TRBJ1-4	once	TGTGCCATCAGCGACATATCAACTAATGAAAAACTGTTTTTT	CAISDISTNEKLFF
TRBV2	.	TRBJ1-5	.	TGTGCCAGCACCACTGGGAGCAGGAATCAGCCCCAGCATTTT	CASTTGSRNQPQHF
TRBV14	TRBD2	TRBJ2-3	once	TGTGCCAGCAGCGCGGGGGGCACAGATACGCAGTATTTT	CASSAGGTDTQYF
TRBV7-3	TRBD1	TRBJ1-3	.	TGTGCCAGCAGCTCCGACAGGGTCTCTGGAAACACCATATATTTT	CASSSDRVSGNTIYF
TRBV5-6	.	TRBJ1-2	.	TGTGCCAGCAGCTTATTAGTACTTGGGCACGACTATGGCTACACCTTC	CASSLLVLGHDYGYTF
TRBV2	.	TRBJ1-2	.	TGTGCCAGCAGTGGGACGACGGATGGTGGCTACACCTTC	CASSGTTDGGYTF
TRBV3-1/TRBV3-2	.	TRBJ1-6	.	TGTGCCAGCAGCCATCATAATTCACCCCTCCACTTT	CASSHHNSPLHF
TRBV2	.	TRBJ2-7	.	TGTGCCGGAACGGAGGGCTACGAGCAGTACTTC	CAGTEGYEQYF
TRBV9	TRBD2	TRBJ2-2	.	TGTGCCAGCAGCCCCAGCGGGGGGGCCGTCACCGGGGAGCTGTTTTTT	CASSPSGGAVTGELFF
TRBV18	.	TRBJ2-2	.	TGTGCCAGCTCACCAATCCAGAGCACCGGGGAGCTGTTTTTT	CASSPIQSTGELFF
TRBV12-3/TRBV12-4	.	TRBJ1-1	.	TGTGCCAGCATCAGGGCGTGGGACACTGAAGCTTTCTTT	CASIRAWDTEAFF
TRBV5-6	TRBD1	TRBJ2-7	.	TGTGCCAGCAGCTCCGGGACAGGGCTTCCTCTTTACGAGCAGTACTTC	CASSSGTGLPLYEQYF
TRBV19	TRBD1	TRBJ1-2	few	TGTGCCAGTAGTATGGACAGGGCGGACTATGGCTACACCTTC	CASSMDRADYGYTF
TRBV9	TRBD1	TRBJ2-3	.	TGTGCCAGCAGCGGGGCAGGGGGCGCGAATACGCAGTATTTT	CASSGAGGANTQYF
TRBV7-8	TRBD1	TRBJ1-2	.	TGTGCCAGCAGCTCTAAGACAGGGAGGTCTTATGGCTACACCTTC	CASSSKTGRSYGYTF
TRBV28	.	TRBJ1-1	.	TGTGCCAGCACCGAGGGACGAGTCACTGAAGCTTTCTTT	CASTEGRVTEAFF
TRBV9	TRBD1	TRBJ2-7	.	TGTGCCAGCAGCGCGGACAGGGTTTCGTACGAGCAGTACTTC	CASSADRVSYEQYF
TRBV7-9	.	TRBJ1-3	once	TGTGCCAGCGTTTCCGGGAGCTCTGGAAACACCATATATTTT	CASVSGSSGNTIYF
TRBV5-1	.	TRBJ2-3	.	TGCGCCAGCAGCTTGGAAGTGCCAGGGAACACAGATACGCAGTATTTT	CASSLEVPGNTDTQYF
TRBV29-1	TRBD2	TRBJ2-1	.	TGCAGCGTTGGAGGACTAGCGGGAGGAGTTGGGTCCTTTGGGCAGTTCTTC	CSVGGLAGGVGSFGQFF
TRBV29-1	.	TRBJ1-2	.	TGCAGCGTTCGGGTGGAGTGGGGCTACACCTTC	CSVRVEWGYTF